Presented here are 3 T cell receptor beta chains from one specimen sequenced in a study of CD8+CD57+ T cells in acquired aplastic anemia (dated by TCRdb to the late 2010s). Patients chosen for sequencing had shown expansion of CD8+CD57+ cells by flow cytometry. The sequencer was an Illumina HiSeq 2000. TCR beta VDJ combination and CDR3 sequence profiling used genomic DNA as the template. Using fastp trimming at Q25 and MiXCR clonotype assembly, TCRdb reanalyzed the public sequencing data and kept in-frame beta chains. Merged by CDR3 protein, the rows form single entries marked with the most common genes and DNA. Present in this sample are roughly 80,000 distinct CDR3 sequences, 60% to 75% of which were seen just once. 80% to 90% of the sample comes from the top ten. Sequencing was performed on sorted CD4+, CD8+, or CD8+CD57+ T cells (not recorded which) from PBMCs. These receptors were obtained from a human donor with aplastic anemia.

This clonotype is a singleton in its sample. V gene TRBV10-3 combines with J gene TRBJ1-2; the D gene is possibly TRBD1 (6 bases). V was shortened by 7 bases and J by 7 bases, with 19 bases between the two germline ends. CDR3 length equals 14 residues. The V gene's germline CDR1 is ENHRY and CDR2 SYGVKD. CDR3 amino acids: CAITRGLGGSGYTF. CDR3 nucleotide sequence: TGTGCCATCACTCGGGGGTTAGGGGGTAGTGGCTACACCTTC.

This clonotype was seen a handful of times. The chain links TRBV7-9 to TRBJ1-1; 7 bases agree with TRBD1. The germline V gene encodes CDR1 SEHNR and CDR2 FQNEAQ (reference sequence). There are 13 residues in the CDR3. J was trimmed by 10 bases and V by 9 bases; bases with no gene match: 14. CDR3 sequence reads: CASAQGTGRIAFF. The CDR3 DNA reads as TGTGCCAGTGCACAGGGGACGGGCCGGATAGCTTTCTTT. The whole variable domain, remainder taken from reference TRBV7-9 and TRBJ1-1, is DTGVSQNPRHKITKRGQNVTFRCDPISEHNRLYWYRQTLGQGPEFLTYFQNEAQLEKSRLLSDRFSAERPKGSFSTLEIQRTEQGDSAMYLCASAQGTGRIAFFGQGTRLTVV.

This chain connects TRBV29-1 to TRBJ2-1; D possibly matches TRBD1 or TRBD2 (5 bases each). Trimming cost V 4 bases and J 8 bases, with 15 bases left between them. Germline V CDR1 and CDR2: SQVTM, ANQGSEA. This CDR3 is 13 amino acids long. The DNA of the CDR3 is TGCAGCGTTGTAGGACTGGGGGTGGATGAGCAGTTCTTC. Its protein is CSVVGLGVDEQFF.